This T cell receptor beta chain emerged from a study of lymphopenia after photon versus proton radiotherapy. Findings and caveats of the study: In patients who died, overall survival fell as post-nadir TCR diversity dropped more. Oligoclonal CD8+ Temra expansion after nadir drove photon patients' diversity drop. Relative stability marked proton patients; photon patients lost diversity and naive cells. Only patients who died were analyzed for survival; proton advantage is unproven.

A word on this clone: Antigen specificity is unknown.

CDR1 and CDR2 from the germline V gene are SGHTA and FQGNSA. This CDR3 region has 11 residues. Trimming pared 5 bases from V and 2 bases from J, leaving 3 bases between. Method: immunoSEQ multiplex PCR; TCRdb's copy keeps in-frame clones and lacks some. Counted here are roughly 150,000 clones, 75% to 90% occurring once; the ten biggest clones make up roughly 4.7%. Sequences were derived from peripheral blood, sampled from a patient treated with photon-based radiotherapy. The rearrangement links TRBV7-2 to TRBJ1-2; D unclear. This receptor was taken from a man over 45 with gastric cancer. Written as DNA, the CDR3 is TGTGCCAGCAGCAAAAACTATGGCTACACCTTC. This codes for CASSKNYGYTF.